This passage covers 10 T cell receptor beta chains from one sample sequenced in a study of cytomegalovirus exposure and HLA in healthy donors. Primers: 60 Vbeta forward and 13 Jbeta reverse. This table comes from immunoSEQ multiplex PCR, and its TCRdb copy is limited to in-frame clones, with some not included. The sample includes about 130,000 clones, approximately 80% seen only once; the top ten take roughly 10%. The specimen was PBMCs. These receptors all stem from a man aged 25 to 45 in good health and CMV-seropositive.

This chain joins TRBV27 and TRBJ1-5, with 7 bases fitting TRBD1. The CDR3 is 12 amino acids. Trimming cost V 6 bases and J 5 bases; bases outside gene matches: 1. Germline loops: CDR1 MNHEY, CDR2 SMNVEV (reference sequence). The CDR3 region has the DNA TGTGCCAGCAGAACAGGGGATCAGCCCCAGCATTTT. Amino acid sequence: CASRTGDQPQHF.

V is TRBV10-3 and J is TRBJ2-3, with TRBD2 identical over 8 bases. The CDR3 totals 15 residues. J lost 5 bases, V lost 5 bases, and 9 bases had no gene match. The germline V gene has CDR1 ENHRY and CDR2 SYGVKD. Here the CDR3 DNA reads TGTGCCATCAGTTCAAACGGGAGGGCCGGAGATACGCAGTATTTT. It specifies CAISSNGRAGDTQYF.

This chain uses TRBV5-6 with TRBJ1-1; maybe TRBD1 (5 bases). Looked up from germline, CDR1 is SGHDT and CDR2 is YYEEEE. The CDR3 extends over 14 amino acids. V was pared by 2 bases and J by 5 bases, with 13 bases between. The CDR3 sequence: CASSFSRVGTEAFF. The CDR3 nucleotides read TGTGCCAGCAGCTTCTCCAGGGTCGGGACTGAAGCTTTCTTT.

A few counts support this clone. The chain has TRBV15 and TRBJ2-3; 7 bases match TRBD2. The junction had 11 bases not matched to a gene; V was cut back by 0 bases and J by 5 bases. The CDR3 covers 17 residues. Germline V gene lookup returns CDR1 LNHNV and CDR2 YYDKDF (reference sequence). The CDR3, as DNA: TGTGCCACCAGCAGAGATTTAGTTGGACTAGGGATAGATACGCAGTATTTT. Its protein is CATSRDLVGLGIDTQYF.

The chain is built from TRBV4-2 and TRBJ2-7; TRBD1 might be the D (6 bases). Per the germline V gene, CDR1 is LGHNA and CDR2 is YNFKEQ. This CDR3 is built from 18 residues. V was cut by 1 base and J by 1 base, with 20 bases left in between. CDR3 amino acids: CASSQVVLGQGLSYEQYF. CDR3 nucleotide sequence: TGTGCCAGCAGCCAAGTCGTTTTAGGGCAGGGGCTATCCTACGAGCAGTACTTC.

The CDR3 coding sequence is TGTGCCAGCAGCAAAGCGGGTGAACTAGCGGGAGTCTACGAGCAGTACTTC. This encodes CASSKAGELAGVYEQYF. This chain joins TRBV21-1 and TRBJ2-7; TRBD2, the table's D call, lacks a check against the DNA. TRBV21-1 is reported as a pseudogene. The CDR3 has 17 residues.

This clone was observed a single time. The CDR3 sequence: CASSIFGGDDGNQPQHF. The CDR3 coding sequence is TGTGCCAGTAGTATATTTGGGGGGGACGATGGCAATCAGCCCCAGCATTTT. V is TRBV19 and J is TRBJ1-5; maybe TRBD1 (5 bases). V was clipped by 2 bases and J by 2 bases, with 16 bases between them. The CDR3 is 17 amino acids. The germline CDR1 and CDR2 sequences are LNHDA and SQIVND (reference sequence).

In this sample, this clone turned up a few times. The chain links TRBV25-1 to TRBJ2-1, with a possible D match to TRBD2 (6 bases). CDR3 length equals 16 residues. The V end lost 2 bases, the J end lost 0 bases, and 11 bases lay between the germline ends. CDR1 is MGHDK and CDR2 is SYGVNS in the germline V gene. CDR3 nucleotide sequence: TGTGCCAGCAGTGAACAGCGGGCGAGCTCCTACAATGAGCAGTTCTTC. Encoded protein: CASSEQRASSYNEQFF.

The CDR3 protein is CASSLAGVRELFF. Here the CDR3 DNA reads TGCGCCAGCAGCTTGGCCGGGGTCCGGGAGTTGTTCTTC. J is TRBJ2-1 and V is TRBV5-1; D may be TRBD2 (6 bases). The CDR3 sequence is 13 residues long. Germline-derived CDR1 and CDR2 are SGHRS and YFSETQ. V was cut by 0 bases and J by 15 bases, with 16 bases left in between.

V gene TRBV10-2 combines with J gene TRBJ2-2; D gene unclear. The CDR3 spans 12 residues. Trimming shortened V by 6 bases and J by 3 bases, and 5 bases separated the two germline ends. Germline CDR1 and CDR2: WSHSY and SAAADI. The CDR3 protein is CASRSYTGELFF. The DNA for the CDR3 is TGCGCCAGCAGATCCTACACCGGGGAGCTGTTTTTT.